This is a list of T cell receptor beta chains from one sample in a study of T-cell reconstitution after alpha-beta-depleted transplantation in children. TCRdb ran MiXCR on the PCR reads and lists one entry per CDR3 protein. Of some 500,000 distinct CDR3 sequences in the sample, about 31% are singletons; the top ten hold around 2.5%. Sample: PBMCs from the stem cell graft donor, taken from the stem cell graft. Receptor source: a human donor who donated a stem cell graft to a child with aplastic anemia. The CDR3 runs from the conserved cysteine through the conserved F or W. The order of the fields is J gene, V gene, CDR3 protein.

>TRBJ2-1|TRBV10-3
CAIMGTSSSNEQFF
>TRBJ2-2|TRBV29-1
CSVVDFKNTGELFF
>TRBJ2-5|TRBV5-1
CASSFRQDQQETQYF
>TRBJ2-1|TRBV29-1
CSVKRMDEQFF
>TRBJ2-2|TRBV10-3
CAHAAANTGELFF
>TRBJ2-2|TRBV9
CASRPGQHTGELFF
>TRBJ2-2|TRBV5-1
CASSLVVSNTGELFF
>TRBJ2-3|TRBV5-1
CASSSSFRGDTQYF
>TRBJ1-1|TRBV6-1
CASSAGLLGGTEAFF
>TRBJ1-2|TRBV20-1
CSARDPANYGYTF
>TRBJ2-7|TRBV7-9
CASRQLDSYEQYF
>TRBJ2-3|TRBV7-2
CASSFYRQGSTQYF
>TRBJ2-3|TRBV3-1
CASSQDWFGTDTQYF
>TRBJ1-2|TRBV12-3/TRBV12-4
CASTPGQSYGYTF
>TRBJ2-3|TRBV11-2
CASSLVGPGDTQYF
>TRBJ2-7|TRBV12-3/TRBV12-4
CASSTGTGPYEQYF
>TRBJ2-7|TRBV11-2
CASSVGGGVGEQYF
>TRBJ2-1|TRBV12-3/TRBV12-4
CASSLGQGVDEQFF
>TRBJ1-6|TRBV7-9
CASSSTGGEDSPLHF
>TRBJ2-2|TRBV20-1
CSARSTAGELFF
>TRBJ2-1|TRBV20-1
CSASGLAGTYEQFF
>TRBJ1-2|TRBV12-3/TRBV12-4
CASSEGQGRGYTF
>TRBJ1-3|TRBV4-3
CASSQGDWDTIYF
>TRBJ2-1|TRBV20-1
CSARTSGRVPYNEQFF
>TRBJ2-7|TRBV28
CASSLIPAISYEQYF
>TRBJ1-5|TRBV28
CASSPEGAYQPQHF
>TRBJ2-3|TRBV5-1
CASSTVGLADTDTQYF
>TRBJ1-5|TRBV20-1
CSASRGNQPQHF
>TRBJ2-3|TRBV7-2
CASSLMGARSTDTQYF
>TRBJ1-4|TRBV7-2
CASSPAFTDEKLFF
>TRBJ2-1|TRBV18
CASSPDQPPEQFF
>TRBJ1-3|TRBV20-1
CSARVGGGGNTIYF
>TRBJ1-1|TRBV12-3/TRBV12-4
CASSLSTGTGMSGAFF
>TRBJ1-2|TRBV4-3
CASSQELSNYGYTF
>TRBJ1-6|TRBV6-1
CASTNRGSSYNSPLHF
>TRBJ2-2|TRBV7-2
CASSPGFPGELFF
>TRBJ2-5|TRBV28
CASSRTERKETQYF
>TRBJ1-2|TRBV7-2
CASSLAPGTVINTF
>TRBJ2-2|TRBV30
CAVTGLTNTGELFF
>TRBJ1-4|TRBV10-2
CASSESKGTNEKLFF
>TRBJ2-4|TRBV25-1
CASSEKRQGANIQYF
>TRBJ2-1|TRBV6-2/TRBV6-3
CASWGKEQFF
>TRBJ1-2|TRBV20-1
CSTIQGLYGYTF
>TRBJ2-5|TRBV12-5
CASGLVLGETQYF
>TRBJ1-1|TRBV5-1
CASSREGVRYTEAFF
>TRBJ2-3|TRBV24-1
CATEAGGLPDTQYF
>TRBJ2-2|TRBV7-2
CASSLNQGNTGELFF
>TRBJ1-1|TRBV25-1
CASRFSWGSTEAFF
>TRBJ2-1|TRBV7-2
CASSLFLVREQFF